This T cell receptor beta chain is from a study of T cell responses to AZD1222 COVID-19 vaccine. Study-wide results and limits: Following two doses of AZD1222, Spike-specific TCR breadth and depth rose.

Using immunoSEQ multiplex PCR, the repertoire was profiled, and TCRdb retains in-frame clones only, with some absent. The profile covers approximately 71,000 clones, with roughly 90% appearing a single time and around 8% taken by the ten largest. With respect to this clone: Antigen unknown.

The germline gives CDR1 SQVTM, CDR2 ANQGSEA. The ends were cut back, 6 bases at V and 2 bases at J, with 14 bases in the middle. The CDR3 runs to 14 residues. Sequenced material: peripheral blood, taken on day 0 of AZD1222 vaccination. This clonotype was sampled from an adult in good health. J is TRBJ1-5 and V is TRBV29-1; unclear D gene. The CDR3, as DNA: TGCAGCGTCCTACTCGACAACCGCAATCAGCCCCAGCATTTT. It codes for CSVLLDNRNQPQHF.